This TCR beta chain was observed in a study of tumor-infiltrating lymphocytes in localized non-small cell lung cancer. Regarding the study as a whole: IM1 and IM2 tumors showed no difference in T-cell fraction. Technical variation could not be separated from intratumor heterogeneity here. Not all patients were TCR sequenced, owing to tissue quantity. Tumor T-cell fraction from TCR sequencing was not associated with recurrence-free survival (p = 0.61).

Generated by immunoSEQ multiplex PCR, the TCRdb table keeps only in-frame clones and is missing some. Seen here are about 16,000 clones, roughly 69% observed once, and the top ten hold roughly 6%. With regard to this clone: Its antigen is not known.

Germline V gene sequence: CDR1 SGHVS, CDR2 FQNEAQ. Trimming took 10 bases from V and 1 from J; bases not matched to a gene: 5. CDR3 length: 13 residues. The chain couples TRBV7-8 to TRBJ2-5, with 8 nucleotides matching TRBD2. The TCR originated in a human donor with non-small cell lung cancer. Sequencing was performed on lung tumor tissue. The CDR3 sequence: CAILSGAQETQYF. As DNA, the CDR3 is TGTGCCATCCTTAGCGGGGCCCAAGAGACCCAGTACTTC.